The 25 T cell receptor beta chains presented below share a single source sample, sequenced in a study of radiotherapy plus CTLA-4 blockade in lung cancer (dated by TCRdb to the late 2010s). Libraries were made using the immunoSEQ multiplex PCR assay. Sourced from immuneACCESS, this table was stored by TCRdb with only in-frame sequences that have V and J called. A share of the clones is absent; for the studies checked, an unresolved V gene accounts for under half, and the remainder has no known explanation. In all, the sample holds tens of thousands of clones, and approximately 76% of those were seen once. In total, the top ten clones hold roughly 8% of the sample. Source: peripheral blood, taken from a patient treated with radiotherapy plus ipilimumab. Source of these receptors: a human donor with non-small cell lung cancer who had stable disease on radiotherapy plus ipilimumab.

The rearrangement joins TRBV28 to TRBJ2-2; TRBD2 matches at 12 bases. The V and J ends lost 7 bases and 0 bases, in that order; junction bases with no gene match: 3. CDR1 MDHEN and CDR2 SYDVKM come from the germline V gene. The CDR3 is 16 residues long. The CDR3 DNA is TGTGCCAGCAAAGCTAGCGGGGGGGCGAACACCGGGGAGCTGTTTTTT. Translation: CASKASGGANTGELFF.

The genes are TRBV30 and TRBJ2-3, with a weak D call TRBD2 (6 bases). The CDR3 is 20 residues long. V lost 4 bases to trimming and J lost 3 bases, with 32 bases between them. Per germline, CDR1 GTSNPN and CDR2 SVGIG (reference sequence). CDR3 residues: CAWKDQAGRGSQSGTDTQYF. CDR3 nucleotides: TGTGCCTGGAAGGATCAGGCTGGTCGGGGGTCGCAATCGGGGACAGATACGCAGTATTTT.

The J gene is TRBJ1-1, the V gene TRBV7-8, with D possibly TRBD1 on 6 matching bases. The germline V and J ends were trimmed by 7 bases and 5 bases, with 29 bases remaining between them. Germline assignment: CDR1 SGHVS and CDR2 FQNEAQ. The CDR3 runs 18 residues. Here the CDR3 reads CASNLRGRGLGGITEAFF. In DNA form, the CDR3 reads TGTGCCAGCAATCTCCGCGGCCGGGGGCTTGGAGGTATTACTGAAGCTTTCTTT.

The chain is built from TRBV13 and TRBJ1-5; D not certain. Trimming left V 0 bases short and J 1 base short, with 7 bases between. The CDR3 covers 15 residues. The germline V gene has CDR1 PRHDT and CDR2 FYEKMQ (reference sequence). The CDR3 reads CASSLGKSSNQPQHF. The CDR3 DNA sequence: TGTGCCAGCAGCTTAGGAAAAAGCAGCAATCAGCCCCAGCATTTT.

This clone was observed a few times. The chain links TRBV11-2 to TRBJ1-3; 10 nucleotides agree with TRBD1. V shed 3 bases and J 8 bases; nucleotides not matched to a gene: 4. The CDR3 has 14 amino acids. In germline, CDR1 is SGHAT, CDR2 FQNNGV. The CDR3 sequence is CASSLTGGYDTIYF. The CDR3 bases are TGTGCCAGCAGCTTGACAGGGGGCTATGACACCATATATTTT.

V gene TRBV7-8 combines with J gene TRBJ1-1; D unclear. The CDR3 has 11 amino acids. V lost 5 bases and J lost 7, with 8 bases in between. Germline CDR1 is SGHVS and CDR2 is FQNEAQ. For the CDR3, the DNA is TGTGCCAGCAGCGTAAGACATGAAGCTTTCTTT. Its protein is CASSVRHEAFF.

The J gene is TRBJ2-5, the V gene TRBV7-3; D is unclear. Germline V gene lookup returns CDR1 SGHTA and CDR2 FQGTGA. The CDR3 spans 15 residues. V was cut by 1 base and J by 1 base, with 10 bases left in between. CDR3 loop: CASSLNGQSQETQYF. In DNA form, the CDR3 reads TGTGCCAGCAGCTTAAATGGTCAGAGCCAAGAGACCCAGTACTTC.

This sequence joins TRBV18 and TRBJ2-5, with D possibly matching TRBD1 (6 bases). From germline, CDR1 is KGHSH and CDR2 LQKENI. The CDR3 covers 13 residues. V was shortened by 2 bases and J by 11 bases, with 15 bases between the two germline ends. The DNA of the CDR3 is TGTGCCAGCTCACCAGGACGGACAGCGGAGCAGTACTTC. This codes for CASSPGRTAEQYF.

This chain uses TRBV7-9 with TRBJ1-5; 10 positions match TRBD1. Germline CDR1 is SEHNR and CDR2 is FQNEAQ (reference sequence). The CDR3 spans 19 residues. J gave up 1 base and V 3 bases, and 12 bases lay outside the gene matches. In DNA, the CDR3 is TGTGCCAGCAGCTTTTGGGTCGGACAGGGGGAAAGGAGCAATCAGCCCCAGCATTTT. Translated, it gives CASSFWVGQGERSNQPQHF.

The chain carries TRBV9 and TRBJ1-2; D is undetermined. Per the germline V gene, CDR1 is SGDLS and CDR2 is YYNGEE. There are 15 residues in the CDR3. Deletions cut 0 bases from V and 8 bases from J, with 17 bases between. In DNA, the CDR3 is TGTGCCAGCAGCGTAGAAGCTTACCGGGATTTCGGCTACACCTTC. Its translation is CASSVEAYRDFGYTF.

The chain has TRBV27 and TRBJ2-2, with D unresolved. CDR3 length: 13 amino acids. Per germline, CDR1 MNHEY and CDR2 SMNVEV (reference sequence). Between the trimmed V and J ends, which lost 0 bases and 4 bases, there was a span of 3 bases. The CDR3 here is CASSLSVTGELFF. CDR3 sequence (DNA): TGTGCCAGCAGTTTATCGGTCACCGGGGAGCTGTTTTTT.

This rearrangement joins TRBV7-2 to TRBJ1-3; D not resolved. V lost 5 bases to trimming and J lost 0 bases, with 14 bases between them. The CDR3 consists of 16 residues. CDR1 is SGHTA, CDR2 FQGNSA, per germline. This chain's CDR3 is CASSPRGRGSGNTIYF. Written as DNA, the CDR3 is TGTGCCAGCAGCCCTCGCGGACGGGGCTCTGGAAACACCATATATTTT.

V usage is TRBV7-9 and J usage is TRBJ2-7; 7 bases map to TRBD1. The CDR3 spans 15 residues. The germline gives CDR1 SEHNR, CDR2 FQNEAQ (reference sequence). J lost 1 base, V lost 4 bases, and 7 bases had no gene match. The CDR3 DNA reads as TGTGCCAGCAGCTCTAGGGGGCTAGGTTCCTACGAGCAGTACTTC. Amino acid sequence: CASSSRGLGSYEQYF.

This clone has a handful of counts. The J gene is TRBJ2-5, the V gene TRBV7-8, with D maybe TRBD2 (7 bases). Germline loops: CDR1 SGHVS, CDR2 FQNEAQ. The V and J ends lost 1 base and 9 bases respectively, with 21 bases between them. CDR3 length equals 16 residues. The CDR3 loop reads CASSLEGGRLATAQYF. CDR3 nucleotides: TGTGCCAGCAGCTTAGAAGGGGGTCGACTAGCCACGGCCCAGTACTTC.

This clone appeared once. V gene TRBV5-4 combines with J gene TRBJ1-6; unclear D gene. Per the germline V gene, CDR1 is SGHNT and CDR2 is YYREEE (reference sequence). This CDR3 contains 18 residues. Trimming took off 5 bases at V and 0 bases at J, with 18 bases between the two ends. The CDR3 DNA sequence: TGTGCCAGCAGTCCGGGAGGTGGTAAGAGCTCCTATAATTCACCCCTCCACTTT. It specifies CASSPGGGKSSYNSPLHF.

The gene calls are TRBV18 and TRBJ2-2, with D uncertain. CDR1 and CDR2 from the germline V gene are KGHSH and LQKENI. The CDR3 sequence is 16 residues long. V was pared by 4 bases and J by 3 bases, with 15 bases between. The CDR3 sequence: CASSRTDGPDTGELFF. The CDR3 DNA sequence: TGTGCCAGCTCACGAACGGACGGCCCCGACACCGGGGAGCTGTTTTTT.

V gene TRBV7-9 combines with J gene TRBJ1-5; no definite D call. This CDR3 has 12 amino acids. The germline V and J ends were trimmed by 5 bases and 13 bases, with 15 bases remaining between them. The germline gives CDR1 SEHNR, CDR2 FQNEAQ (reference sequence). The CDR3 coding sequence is TGTGCCAGCAGCGATTACCCCCACCGACAGCATTTT. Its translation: CASSDYPHRQHF.

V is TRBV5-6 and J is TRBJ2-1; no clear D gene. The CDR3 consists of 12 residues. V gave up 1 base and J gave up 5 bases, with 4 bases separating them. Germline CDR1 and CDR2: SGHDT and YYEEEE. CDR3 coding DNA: TGTGCCAGCAGCTTGAAGGACAATGAGCAGTTCTTC. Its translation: CASSLKDNEQFF.

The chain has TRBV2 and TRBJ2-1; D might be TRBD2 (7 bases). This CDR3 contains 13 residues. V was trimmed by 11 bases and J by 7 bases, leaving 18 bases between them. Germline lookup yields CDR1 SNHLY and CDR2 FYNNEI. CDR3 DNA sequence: TGTGCCGGAACTGGGGGGGCCGCGAATGAGCAGTTCTTC. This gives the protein CAGTGGAANEQFF.

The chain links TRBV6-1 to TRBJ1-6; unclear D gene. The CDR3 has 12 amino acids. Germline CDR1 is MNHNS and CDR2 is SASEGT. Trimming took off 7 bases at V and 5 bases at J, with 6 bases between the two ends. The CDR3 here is CASKRNNSPLHF. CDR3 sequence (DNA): TGTGCCAGCAAGCGTAATAATTCACCCCTCCACTTT.

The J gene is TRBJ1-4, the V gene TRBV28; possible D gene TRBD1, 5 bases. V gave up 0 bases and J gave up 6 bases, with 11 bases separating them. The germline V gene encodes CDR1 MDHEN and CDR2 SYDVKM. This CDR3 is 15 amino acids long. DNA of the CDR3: TGTGCCAGCAGTTTATGGGGGGATAAAGATGAAAAACTGTTTTTT. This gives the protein CASSLWGDKDEKLFF. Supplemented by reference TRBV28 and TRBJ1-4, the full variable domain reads DVKVTQSSRYLVKRTGEKVFLECVQDMDHENMFWYRQDPGLGLRLIYFSYDVKMKEKGDIPEGYSVSREKKERFSLILESASTNQTSMYLCASSLWGDKDEKLFFGSGTQLSVL.

The DNA of the CDR3 is TGCGCCAGCAGCCAAGTACAGGGATCCTACAATGAGCAGTTCTTC. The encoded protein is CASSQVQGSYNEQFF. This chain uses TRBV4-1 with TRBJ2-1; tentative D call: TRBD1 (6 bases). The CDR3 is made up of 15 amino acids. V was shortened by 1 base and J by 1 base, with 8 bases between the two germline ends. Looked up from germline, CDR1 is MGHRA and CDR2 is YSYEKL.

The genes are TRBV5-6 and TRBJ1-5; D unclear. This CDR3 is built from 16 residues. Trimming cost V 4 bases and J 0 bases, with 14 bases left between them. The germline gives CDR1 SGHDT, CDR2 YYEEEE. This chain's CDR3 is CASSTGSGHSNQPQHF. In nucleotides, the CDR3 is TGTGCCAGCAGCACGGGGTCGGGTCATAGCAATCAGCCCCAGCATTTT. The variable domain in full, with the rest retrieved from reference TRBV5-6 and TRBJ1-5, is DAGVTQSPTHLIKTRGQQVTLRCSPKSGHDTVSWYQQALGQGPQFIFQYYEEEERQRGNFPDRFSGHQFPNYSSELNVNALLLGDSALYLCASSTGSGHSNQPQHFGDGTRLSIL.

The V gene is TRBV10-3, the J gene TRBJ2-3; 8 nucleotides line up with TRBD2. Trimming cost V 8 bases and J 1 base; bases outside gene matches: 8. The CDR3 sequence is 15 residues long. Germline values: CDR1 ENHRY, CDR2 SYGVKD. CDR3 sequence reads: CAIGLSGGGTDTQYF. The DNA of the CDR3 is TGTGCCATCGGTTTGAGCGGGGGAGGCACAGATACGCAGTATTTT.

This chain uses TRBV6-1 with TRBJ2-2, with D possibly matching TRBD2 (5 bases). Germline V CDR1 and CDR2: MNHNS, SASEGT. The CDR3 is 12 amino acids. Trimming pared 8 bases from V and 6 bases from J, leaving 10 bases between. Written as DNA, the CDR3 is TGTGCCAGCGGCCGGGGTTCCGGGGAGCTGTTTTTT. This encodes CASGRGSGELFF.